This entry is about one TCR beta chain. This clone's antigen is unknown. There are no base qualities to consult, and no much larger clone falls within one base. These data originate in a study of blood T cells in healthy people across ages (dated by TCRdb to the mid-2010s). Background on the whole study: Template switching captured roughly one uniquely barcoded TCR beta cDNA molecule per two T cells in model experiments. Using deep sequencing normalized with unique cDNA molecular identifiers, the study measured how TCR beta repertoire diversity changes with age. The donors were split into four age groups: young (average 16 years), middle-aged (about 40), aged (about 62) and long-lived (approximately 80). To avoid experimental bias, donors of different ages were distributed randomly across sequencing lanes. For two donors (one aged 18 to 30 and one aged 80 or older), the study analyzed two additional independent replicas of 1 million unique cDNA reads from the same blood draw.

What the work shows at the level of the full study, not this receptor alone: Because donor CMV infection status was unknown, age-related changes in expanded clonotypes were potentially confounded. As age increased, observed TCR beta diversity per million T cells dropped in a roughly linear way, and a significant reduction was already evident by age 40. Conclusive comparison of naive and antigen-experienced compartments was prevented by the profiling of bulk unsorted PBMCs. Compared with the aged group, the long-lived group had more naive CD4+ T cells, fewer expanded clones and increased TCR diversity, suggesting age selection. Estimates of total diversity based on one million sequenced T cells were regarded as lower bounds and as underestimates. The percentage of naive T cells measured by flow cytometry correlated strongly with observed TCR beta diversity.

The library came from 5' RACE. The run used an Illumina HiSeq 2500. A second PCR of about 7 to 12 cycles was performed with a sample-barcoded 5' primer and a J-beta primer mix. A template-switch 5' adaptor carrying 12 random nucleotides introduced a unique molecular identifier onto each TCR beta cDNA molecule. Each sample yielded at least 2.5 million CDR3-containing paired-end reads. First-strand cDNA synthesis was performed from all RNA using the Mint cDNA synthesis kit, with priming by a TRBC-specific oligonucleotide. Following uracil-DNA glycosylase treatment, a first 18-cycle PCR with universal primers M1SS and BC2_uni_R was performed on all cDNA. In the source study's methods: Each sample was normalized by randomly selecting 1 million high-quality reads, each carrying a distinct molecular identifier. Instead of being binned into consensus sequences, reads with shared molecular identifiers were discarded. MiTCR, with a Q25 quality threshold and the strictest error-elimination algorithm, was used for CDR3 identification, clonotype clustering and error correction. A nonparametric unseen species model with Euler transformation was used to estimate lower-bound total TCR beta diversity. TCRdb reworked the public reads: Q25 trimming with fastp, MiXCR clone assembly, productive beta chains retained. All rows with the same CDR3 protein become a single entry with the most common DNA and genes. TCRdb, rather than the study authors, made the V and J calls. This sample comprises approximately 810,000 distinct CDR3 sequences, about 28% of them detected only once. Approximately 15% of the sample goes to the ten largest clones.

Systemically healthy Caucasian individuals from Russia, some 36 in total and aged roughly 6 to 100 years, were included as donors. About 10 milliliters of peripheral blood were collected from each donor into EDTA-treated Vacutainer tubes. PBMCs were isolated by Ficoll-Paque density-gradient centrifugation, with at least 6 million obtained per sample. Total RNA, at least 6 micrograms per sample, was extracted from PBMCs with Trizol reagent. The percentages of naive CD45RAhigh/CD27high T cells were determined by flow cytometry on a PBMC aliquot from every donor. The source material was blood. This sequence was found in a woman older than 75 in good health.

The bases are TGTGCCAGCAGTTTGAGCCCGAGAGACACTGAAGCTTTCTTT. Its translation reads: CASSLSPRDTEAFF. The rearranged segments are TRBV12-3 or TRBV12-4 and TRBJ1-1; the D gene identity is not certain. Trimming at the junction amounts to 3 bases on V and 3 bases on J, and the germline ends lie 11 bases apart. The CDR3 covers 14 residues, taking in both the cysteine and the phenylalanine. Just CDR3 DNA is preserved here, 42 bases in frame from base 1.